Listed below are T cell receptor beta chains from one sample, sequenced in a study of shared clonotypes between healthy human individuals. Only in-frame clones appear in the TCRdb table, and some are missing; sequencing was by immunoSEQ multiplex PCR. The table has 750,000 to 1,000,000 clones, more than 85% seen once. Sequenced material: naive CD8+ T cells sorted from blood. These receptors came from a man aged 30 to 39 in good health. Each CDR3 is given with its conserved first and last residue. D genes are given only for firm matches.

d_gene	v_gene	j_gene	CDR3aa	CDR3nt
TRBD1	TRBV9	TRBJ1-4	CASSGTGGTNEKLFF	TGTGCCAGCAGCGGAACAGGGGGAACTAATGAAAAACTGTTTTTT
TRBD1	TRBV5-1	TRBJ2-5	CASSLRDRGPKETQYF	TGCGCCAGCAGCCTAAGGGACAGGGGACCTAAAGAGACCCAGTACTTC
-	TRBV7-9	TRBJ2-1	CASSPPTRDEQFF	TGTGCCAGCAGCCCCCCGACCCGTGATGAGCAGTTCTTC
TRBD2	TRBV7-6	TRBJ2-7	CASSLPWTSGSYEQYF	TGTGCCAGCAGCTTACCATGGACTAGCGGGAGTTACGAGCAGTACTTC
-	TRBV6-1	TRBJ2-1	CASSEGRVAPYNEQFF	TGTGCCAGCAGTGAAGGAAGGGTAGCGCCCTACAATGAGCAGTTCTTC
-	TRBV4-1	TRBJ2-1	CASSQDLDSREQFF	TGCGCCAGCAGCCAAGATCTGGACAGTAGAGAGCAGTTCTTC
-	TRBV10-2	TRBJ2-7	CASSPGSTLRLYEQYF	TGCGCCAGCAGCCCAGGTTCCACCCTACGACTCTACGAGCAGTACTTC
TRBD1	TRBV4-3	TRBJ1-2	CASSQDRTGYYGYTF	TGCGCCAGCAGCCAAGATAGGACAGGGTACTATGGCTACACCTTC
TRBD2	TRBV6-5	TRBJ2-1	CASSQPGLAGEQFF	TGTGCCAGCAGTCAGCCGGGACTAGCGGGAGAGCAGTTCTTC
-	TRBV6-6	TRBJ2-1	CASSYGASDEQFF	TGTGCCAGCAGTTACGGGGCCTCCGATGAGCAGTTCTTC
-	TRBV11-2	TRBJ2-3	CASSPWGRPYTDTQYF	TGTGCCAGCAGCCCTTGGGGCCGGCCATACACAGATACGCAGTATTTT